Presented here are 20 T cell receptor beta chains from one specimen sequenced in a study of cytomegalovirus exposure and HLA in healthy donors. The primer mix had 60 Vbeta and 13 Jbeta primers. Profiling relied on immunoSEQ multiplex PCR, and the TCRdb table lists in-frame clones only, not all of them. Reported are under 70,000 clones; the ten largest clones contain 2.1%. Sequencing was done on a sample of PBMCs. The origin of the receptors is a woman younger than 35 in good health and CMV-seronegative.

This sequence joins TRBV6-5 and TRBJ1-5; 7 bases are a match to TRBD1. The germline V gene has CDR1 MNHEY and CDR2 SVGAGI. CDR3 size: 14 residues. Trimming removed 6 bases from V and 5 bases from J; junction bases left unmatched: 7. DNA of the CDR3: TGTGCCAGCAGCCTCTCAGGGGGGTATCAGCCCCAGCATTTT. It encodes CASSLSGGYQPQHF.

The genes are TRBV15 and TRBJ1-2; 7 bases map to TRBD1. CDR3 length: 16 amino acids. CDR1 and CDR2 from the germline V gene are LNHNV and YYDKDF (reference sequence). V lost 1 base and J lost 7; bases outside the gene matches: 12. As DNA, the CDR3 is TGTGCCACCAGCAGAGGAGACAGGGAGGTCGGTGGTGGCTACACCTTC. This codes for CATSRGDREVGGGYTF.

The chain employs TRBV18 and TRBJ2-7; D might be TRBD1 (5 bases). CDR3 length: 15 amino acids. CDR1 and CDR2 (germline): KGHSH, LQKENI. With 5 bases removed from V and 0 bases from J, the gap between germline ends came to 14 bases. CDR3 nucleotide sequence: TGTGCCAGCTCATCGACAGTTTTTCCCTCCTACGAGCAGTACTTC. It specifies CASSSTVFPSYEQYF.

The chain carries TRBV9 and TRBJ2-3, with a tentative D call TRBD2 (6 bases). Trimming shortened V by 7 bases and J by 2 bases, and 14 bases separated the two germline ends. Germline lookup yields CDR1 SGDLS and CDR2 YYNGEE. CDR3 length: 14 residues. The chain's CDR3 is CASASGGFTDTQYF. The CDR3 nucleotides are TGTGCCAGCGCGAGTGGGGGGTTCACAGATACGCAGTATTTT.

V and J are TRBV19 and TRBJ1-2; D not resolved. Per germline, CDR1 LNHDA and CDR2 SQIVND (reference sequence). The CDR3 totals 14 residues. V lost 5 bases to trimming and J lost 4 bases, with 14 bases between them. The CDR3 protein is CASSPGIRSYGYTF. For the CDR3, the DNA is TGTGCCAGTAGTCCCGGGATTCGATCCTATGGCTACACCTTC.

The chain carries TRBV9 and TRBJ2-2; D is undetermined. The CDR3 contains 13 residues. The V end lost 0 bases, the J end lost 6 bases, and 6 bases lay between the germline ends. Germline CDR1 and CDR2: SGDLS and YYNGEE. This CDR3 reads CASSVAVAGELFF. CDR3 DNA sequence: TGTGCCAGCAGCGTAGCGGTGGCCGGGGAGCTGTTTTTT. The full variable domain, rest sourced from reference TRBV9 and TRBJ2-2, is DSGVTQTPKHLITATGQRVTLRCSPRSGDLSVYWYQQSLDQGLQFLIQYYNGEERAKGNILERFSAQQFPDLHSELNLSSLELGDSALYFCASSVAVAGELFFGEGSRLTVL.

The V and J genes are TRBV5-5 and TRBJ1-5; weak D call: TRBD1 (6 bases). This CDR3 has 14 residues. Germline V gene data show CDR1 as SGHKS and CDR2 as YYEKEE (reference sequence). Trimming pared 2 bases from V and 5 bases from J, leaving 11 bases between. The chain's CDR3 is CASSFGQSHQPQHF. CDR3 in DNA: TGTGCCAGCAGCTTCGGACAGAGCCATCAGCCCCAGCATTTT.

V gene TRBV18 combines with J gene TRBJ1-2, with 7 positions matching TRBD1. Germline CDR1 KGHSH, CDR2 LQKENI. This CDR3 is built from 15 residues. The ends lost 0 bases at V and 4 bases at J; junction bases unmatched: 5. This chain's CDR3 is CASSPPGTVGYGYTF. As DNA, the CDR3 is TGTGCCAGCTCACCACCGGGGACAGTGGGCTATGGCTACACCTTC.

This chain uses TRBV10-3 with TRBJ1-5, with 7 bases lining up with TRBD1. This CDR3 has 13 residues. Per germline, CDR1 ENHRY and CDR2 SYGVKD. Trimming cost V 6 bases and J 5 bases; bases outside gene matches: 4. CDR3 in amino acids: CAIRQGKDQPQHF. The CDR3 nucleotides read TGTGCCATCAGACAGGGGAAGGATCAGCCCCAGCATTTT.

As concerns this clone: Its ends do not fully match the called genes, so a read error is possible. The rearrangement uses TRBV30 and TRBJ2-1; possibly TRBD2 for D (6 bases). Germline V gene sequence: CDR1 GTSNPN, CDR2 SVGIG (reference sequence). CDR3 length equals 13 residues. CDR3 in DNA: TGTGCCTGGAGCGGGAGCTCCGACAATGAGCAGTTCTTC. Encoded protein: CAWSGSSDNEQFF.

The CDR3 DNA reads as TGCGCCAGCAGCTCCACCCGACAGGGGGCGCCGGCAGATACGCAGTATTTT. Its protein product is CASSSTRQGAPADTQYF. The rearrangement links TRBV5-1 to TRBJ2-3, with 10 bases matching TRBD1. The CDR3 is made up of 17 amino acids. V gave up 3 bases and J gave up 4 bases; unmatched junction bases: 11. Germline lookup yields CDR1 SGHRS and CDR2 YFSETQ.

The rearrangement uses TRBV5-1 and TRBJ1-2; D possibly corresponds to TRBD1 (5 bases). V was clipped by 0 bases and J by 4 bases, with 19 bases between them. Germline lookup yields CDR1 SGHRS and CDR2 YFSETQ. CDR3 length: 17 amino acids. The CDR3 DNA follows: TGCGCCAGCAGCTTGGTCGGGGGACGGATAAACGTCTATGGCTACACCTTC. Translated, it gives CASSLVGGRINVYGYTF.

The CDR3, as DNA: TGTGCCAGCAGCCCGGGACAGAGGGACACCTACGAGCAGTACTTC. Translating gives CASSPGQRDTYEQYF. The chain uses TRBV5-8 and TRBJ2-7; 7 bases map to TRBD1. Germline CDR1 SGHTS, CDR2 YDEGEE. The trim removed 4 bases at V and 2 bases at J, leaving 9 bases unmatched. The CDR3 totals 15 residues.

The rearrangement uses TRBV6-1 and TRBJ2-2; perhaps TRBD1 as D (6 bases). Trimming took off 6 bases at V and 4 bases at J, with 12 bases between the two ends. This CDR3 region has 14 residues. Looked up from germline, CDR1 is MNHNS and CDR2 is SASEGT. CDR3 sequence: CASSLQGRTGELFF. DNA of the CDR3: TGTGCCAGCAGCCTACAGGGACGCACCGGGGAGCTGTTTTTT.

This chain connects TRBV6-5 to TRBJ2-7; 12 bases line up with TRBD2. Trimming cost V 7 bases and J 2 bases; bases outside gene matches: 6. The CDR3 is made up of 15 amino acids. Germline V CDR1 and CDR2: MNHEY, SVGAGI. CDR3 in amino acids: CASIRLAGEPYEQYF. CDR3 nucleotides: TGTGCCAGCATCCGACTAGCGGGAGAGCCCTACGAGCAGTACTTC.

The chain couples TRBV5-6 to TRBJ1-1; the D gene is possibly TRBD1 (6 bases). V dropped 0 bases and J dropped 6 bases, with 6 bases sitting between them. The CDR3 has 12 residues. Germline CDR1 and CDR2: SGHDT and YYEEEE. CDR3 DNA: TGTGCCAGCAGCTTGGAGGGGGCTGAAGCTTTCTTT. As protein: CASSLEGAEAFF.

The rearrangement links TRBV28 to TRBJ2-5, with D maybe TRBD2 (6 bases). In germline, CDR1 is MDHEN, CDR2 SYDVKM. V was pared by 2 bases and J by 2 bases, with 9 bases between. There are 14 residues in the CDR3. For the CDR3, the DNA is TGTGCCAGCAGTTTAGGAGGGAATCAAGAGACCCAGTACTTC. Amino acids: CASSLGGNQETQYF.

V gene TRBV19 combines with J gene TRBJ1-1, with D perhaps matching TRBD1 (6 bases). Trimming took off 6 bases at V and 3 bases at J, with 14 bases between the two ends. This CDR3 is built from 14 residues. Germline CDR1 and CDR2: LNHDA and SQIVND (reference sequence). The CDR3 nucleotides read TGTGCCAGTAGCGAACAGGGCCTCCACACTGAAGCTTTCTTT. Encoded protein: CASSEQGLHTEAFF.

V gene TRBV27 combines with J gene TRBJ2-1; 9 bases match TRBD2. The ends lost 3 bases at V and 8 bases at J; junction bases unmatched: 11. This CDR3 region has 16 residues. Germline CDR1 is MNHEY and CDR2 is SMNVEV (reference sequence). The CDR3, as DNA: TGTGCCAGCAGTTTCCGCCCGGGTAGCGGGAGCGATGAGCAGTTCTTC. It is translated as CASSFRPGSGSDEQFF.

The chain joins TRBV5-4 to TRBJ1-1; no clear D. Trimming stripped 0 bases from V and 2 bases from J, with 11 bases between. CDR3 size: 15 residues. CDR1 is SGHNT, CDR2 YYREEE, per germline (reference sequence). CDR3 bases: TGTGCCAGCAGCTTGGGTGTAGGAGCAAACACTGAAGCTTTCTTT. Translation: CASSLGVGANTEAFF. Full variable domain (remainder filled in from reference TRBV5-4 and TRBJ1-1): ETGVTQSPTHLIKTRGQQVTLRCSSQSGHNTVSWYQQALGQGPQFIFQYYREEENGRGNFPPRFSGLQFPNYSSELNVNALELDDSALYLCASSLGVGANTEAFFGQGTRLTVV.